This TCR beta chain is from a study of regulatory T cells in long-lasting Graves disease. Time point: persistent/refractory GD, antithyroid drugs over 5 years with positive TRAb. Researchers made the TCR library from RNA that was extracted from PBMCs. In this sample, this clonotype turned up many times. Through Arm-PCR of CDR3 regions and iRepertoire HTBI primers, TCR beta libraries were built. Each CDR3 protein gets one entry after TCRdb re-called the multiplex PCR reads with MiXCR. The data show more than 650,000 distinct CDR3 sequences, 30% seen once. The V and J ends lost 2 bases and 10 bases, in that order; junction bases with no gene match: 10. CDR3 length: 16 residues. Germline V gives CDR1 SGHAT, CDR2 FQNNGV.

This TCR came from a female donor with Graves disease. Sequences were derived from peripheral blood mononuclear cells (PBMCs), sampled when the disease was refractory, from a patient treated with antithyroid drugs. This chain connects TRBV11-2 to TRBJ1-6, with 8 bases fitting TRBD1. CDR3 DNA sequence: TGTGCCAGCAGCTTACGCCGGACAGGGCTTTTCTCACCCCTCCACTTT. This encodes CASSLRRTGLFSPLHF.